This TCR beta chain was profiled in a study of a mutant IDH1 vaccine in newly diagnosed glioma. Study as a whole: At weeks 1, 3, 5, 7, 11, 15, 19 and 23, patients received a vaccination, eight in all. Those enrolled had earlier been treated with radiotherapy, temozolomide, or both, mostly both. Averaging approximately 42 years of age, treated patients were about 62% male and approximately 38% female.

Time point: week 11, during vaccination. Vaccination comprised doses that each held 300 ug of mutant IDH1 20-mer peptide, plus topical imiquimod. The donors had new WHO grade 3 or 4 astrocytomas; these were IDH1-mutant and ATRX-lost. TCRdb keeps only in-frame clones here, not all; method: immunoSEQ multiplex PCR. In the table there are about 110,000 clones, 85% to 90% of which are singletons. In the case of this clone: Its specificity is not known.

The source is a woman aged 50 to 60 with glioma. The material was PBMCs, obtained from a glioma patient whose treatment included an IDH1 peptide vaccine.

The CDR3 region is CASSPRDRGTGELFF. The CDR3 nucleotides read TGTGCCAGCAGCCCGCGAGACAGGGGCACCGGGGAGCTGTTTTTT. This rearrangement joins TRBV9 to TRBJ2-2, with 8 bases aligning to TRBD1. Germline V gene lookup returns CDR1 SGDLS and CDR2 YYNGEE. The CDR3 totals 15 residues. V shed 4 bases, J shed 4 bases, and the junction held 6 bases outside the gene matches.